These 11 T cell receptor beta chains came from one sample sequenced in a study of CD8+CD57+ T cells in acquired aplastic anemia (dated by TCRdb to between 2017 and 2018). Sequencing relied on an Illumina HiSeq 2000. Genomic DNA served as template for TCR beta VDJ combination and CDR3 sequence profiling. TCRdb passed the public sequencing reads through fastp at Q25 and MiXCR, retaining productive beta sequences. CDR3 protein duplicates are merged, each entry listing the most common genes and DNA. The sample includes approximately 180,000 distinct CDR3 sequences, with under 50% observed a single time. In total, the top ten clones hold about 1.8% of the sample. Patients chosen for sequencing had shown expansion of CD8+CD57+ cells by flow cytometry. The sample comprised sorted CD4+, CD8+, or CD8+CD57+ T cells (not recorded which) from PBMCs. Receptors were obtained from a human donor with aplastic anemia.

This clonotype was seen at least ten times. The chain is built from TRBV3-1 and TRBJ2-5; TRBD2 agrees at 10 bases. The CDR3 runs to 14 residues. Germline assignment: CDR1 LGHDT and CDR2 YNNKEL (reference sequence). V gave up 8 bases and J gave up 2 bases; unmatched junction bases: 5. CDR3: CASQSGGVQETQYF. The CDR3 nucleotides read TGTGCCAGCCAAAGCGGGGGGGTACAAGAGACCCAGTACTTC.

This clonotype was observed once. V usage is TRBV7-2 and J usage is TRBJ2-7; a weak D match, TRBD2 (6 bases). Trimming pared 1 base from V and 3 bases from J, leaving 10 bases between. This CDR3 contains 14 residues. Germline V lookup: CDR1 SGHTA, CDR2 FQGNSA. The DNA of the CDR3 is TGTGCCAGCAGCTTAGAGATGGGGGGCTACGAGCAGTACTTC. Protein: CASSLEMGGYEQYF.

This clonotype has a count of ten or more. The chain employs TRBV30 and TRBJ1-5, with TRBD1 as a possible D gene (5 bases). Trimming cost V 1 base and J 9 bases, with 7 bases left between them. This CDR3 comprises 11 residues. Germline lookup yields CDR1 GTSNPN and CDR2 SVGIG (reference sequence). The CDR3 DNA is TGTGCCTGGAGTGGGGGGGGGCCCCAGCATTTT. It yields the protein CAWSGGGPQHF.

Ten or more counts support this clonotype. The gene calls are TRBV7-8 and TRBJ2-5; D perhaps matches TRBD2 (5 bases). The germline V and J ends were trimmed by 5 bases and 5 bases, with 12 bases remaining between them. Germline loops: CDR1 SGHVS, CDR2 FQNEAQ. This CDR3 spans 13 amino acids. CDR3 DNA: TGTGCCAGCAGCCGTAGCCGGACTGAGACCCAGTACTTC. It is translated as CASSRSRTETQYF.

The rearrangement links TRBV5-4 to TRBJ2-1, with D possibly TRBD2 on 6 matching bases. Trimming cost V 0 bases and J 8 bases, with 15 bases left between them. The CDR3 runs to 15 residues. CDR1 and CDR2 (germline): SGHNT, YYREEE (reference sequence). CDR3 residues: CASSLGIAELHEQFF. In DNA, the CDR3 is TGTGCCAGCAGCTTGGGAATAGCGGAGCTCCATGAGCAGTTCTTC. Together with reference TRBV5-4 and TRBJ2-1, the CDR3 gives the full variable domain: ETGVTQSPTHLIKTRGQQVTLRCSSQSGHNTVSWYQQALGQGPQFIFQYYREEENGRGNFPPRFSGLQFPNYSSELNVNALELDDSALYLCASSLGIAELHEQFFGPGTRLTVL.

The chain is built from TRBV7-6 and TRBJ2-7, with D unresolved. The CDR3 is 14 residues long. The germline V gene has CDR1 SGHVS and CDR2 FNYEAQ. V was pared by 4 bases and J by 2 bases, with 12 bases between. The chain's CDR3 is CASSYGRAPYEQYF. CDR3 in DNA: TGTGCCAGCAGCTATGGACGTGCACCCTACGAGCAGTACTTC.

This clonotype was seen many times. The V gene is TRBV2, the J gene TRBJ2-4; D is ambiguous. The length of the CDR3 is 13 residues. The germline V gene encodes CDR1 SNHLY and CDR2 FYNNEI. V was clipped by 8 bases and J by 5 bases, with 13 bases between them. In nucleotides, the CDR3 is TGTGCCAGCTATCCCGGTACGGAAAACATTCAGTACTTC. Protein product: CASYPGTENIQYF.

In this sample, this clonotype turned up a few times. This chain joins TRBV19 and TRBJ1-5; D is unresolved. The V end was cut by 6 bases, the J end by 2 bases, with 14 bases between. Germline V CDR1 and CDR2: LNHDA, SQIVND (reference sequence). This CDR3 comprises 15 residues. The CDR3 spells CASSLTGGGNQPQHF. The DNA for the CDR3 is TGTGCCAGTAGCCTAACCGGCGGGGGCAATCAGCCCCAGCATTTT. The full variable domain, in which reference TRBV19 and TRBJ1-5 provide the parts outside the CDR3, is DGGITQSPKYLFRKEGQNVTLSCEQNLNHDAMYWYRQDPGQGLRLIYYSQIVNDFQKGDIAEGYSVSREKKESFPLTVTSAQKNPTAFYLCASSLTGGGNQPQHFGDGTRLSIL.

About this clonotype: At one end the junction does not follow the germline gene, possibly because of a read error. DNA for the CDR3: TGTGCCAGCAGTTTAAGCAGGGCCCGTTTC. Translation gives CASSLSRARF. The genes are TRBV27 and TRBJ1-2; D is possibly TRBD1 (5 bases). Per the germline V gene, CDR1 is MNHEY and CDR2 is SMNVEV (reference sequence). The CDR3 sequence is 10 residues long.

This chain joins TRBV10-3 and TRBJ1-4, with D unresolved. The CDR3 runs to 13 residues. Germline V gives CDR1 ENHRY, CDR2 SYGVKD. The V and J ends lost 4 bases and 0 bases respectively, with 3 bases between them. The CDR3 coding sequence is TGTGCCATCAGTGTTGCAACTAATGAAAAACTGTTTTTT. Protein sequence: CAISVATNEKLFF.

This clonotype was recorded at least ten times. The CDR3 is CASSLARGNEQYF. DNA of the CDR3: TGTGCCAGCAGCTTAGCGCGGGGCAACGAGCAGTACTTC. The V call is TRBV7-2, the J call TRBJ2-7, with D maybe TRBD2 (6 bases). Deletions cut 0 bases from V and 5 bases from J, with 8 bases between. The germline V gene encodes CDR1 SGHTA and CDR2 FQGNSA. The CDR3 extends over 13 amino acids.